These T cell receptor beta chains were read from a single sample in a study of patients and donors after allogeneic stem cell transplantation. TCRdb recomputed calls from the RT-PCR reads with MiXCR, one row per CDR3 protein. Here the sample spans 150,000 to 200,000 distinct CDR3 sequences, around two fifths being singletons. Source material: blood, either unsorted or a sorted T cell fraction (not recorded which). These receptors originate from a human donor who was either an allogeneic HSCT recipient or a stem cell or donor lymphocyte infusion donor (not recorded which). It is not recorded whose cells these are; they may come from a transplant donor. Each CDR3 is given with its conserved first and last residue. The order of the fields is V gene, D gene, J gene, clone size, CDR3 protein, CDR3 DNA. A D gene is named only where the DNA matches it firmly. Clone size is not always given. Where it is, it says once, few, many or a class for expanded clones.

v_call: TRBV4-1
d_call: NA
j_call: TRBJ2-4
clone_size: NA
cdr3_aa: CASSQEKRAKNIQYF
cdr3_nt: TGCGCCAGCAGCCAAGAGAAGCGCGCCAAAAACATTCAGTACTTC

v_call: TRBV6-2/TRBV6-3
d_call: TRBD2
j_call: TRBJ2-5
clone_size: NA
cdr3_aa: CAASGLAGQETQYF
cdr3_nt: TGTGCCGCCTCGGGACTAGCGGGGCAAGAGACCCAGTACTTC

v_call: TRBV29-1
d_call: TRBD1
j_call: TRBJ1-1
clone_size: NA
cdr3_aa: CSVDPDRGRAFF
cdr3_nt: TGCAGCGTTGATCCGGACAGGGGGAGGGCTTTCTTT

v_call: TRBV3-1
d_call: TRBD1
j_call: TRBJ2-2
clone_size: NA
cdr3_aa: CASSPPGQGNTGELFF
cdr3_nt: TGTGCCAGCAGCCCCCCGGGACAGGGGAACACCGGGGAGCTGTTTTTT

v_call: TRBV29-1
d_call: NA
j_call: TRBJ1-2
clone_size: few
cdr3_aa: CSVDGGYGYTF
cdr3_nt: TGCAGCGTTGATGGCGGCTATGGCTACACCTTC

v_call: TRBV6-2/TRBV6-3
d_call: NA
j_call: TRBJ2-7
clone_size: once
cdr3_aa: CASSYSGPSSYEQYF
cdr3_nt: TGTGCCAGCAGTTACTCGGGGCCCTCCTCCTACGAGCAGTACTTC

v_call: TRBV10-3
d_call: TRBD1
j_call: TRBJ1-5
clone_size: few
cdr3_aa: CAISGQGGNQPQHF
cdr3_nt: TGTGCCATCAGCGGACAGGGGGGCAATCAGCCCCAGCATTTT

v_call: TRBV2
d_call: NA
j_call: TRBJ2-3
clone_size: once
cdr3_aa: CASSETPTAGTSTDTQYF
cdr3_nt: TGTGCCAGCAGTGAAACCCCGACGGCAGGAACTAGCACAGATACGCAGTATTTT

v_call: TRBV20-1
d_call: NA
j_call: TRBJ1-1
clone_size: few
cdr3_aa: CSADPGNSPTEAFF
cdr3_nt: TGCAGTGCTGACCCGGGTAATAGTCCCACTGAAGCTTTCTTT

v_call: TRBV24-1
d_call: TRBD1
j_call: TRBJ2-7
clone_size: NA
cdr3_aa: CATSGQGGAYEQYF
cdr3_nt: TGTGCCACCAGTGGACAGGGGGGTGCCTACGAGCAGTACTTC